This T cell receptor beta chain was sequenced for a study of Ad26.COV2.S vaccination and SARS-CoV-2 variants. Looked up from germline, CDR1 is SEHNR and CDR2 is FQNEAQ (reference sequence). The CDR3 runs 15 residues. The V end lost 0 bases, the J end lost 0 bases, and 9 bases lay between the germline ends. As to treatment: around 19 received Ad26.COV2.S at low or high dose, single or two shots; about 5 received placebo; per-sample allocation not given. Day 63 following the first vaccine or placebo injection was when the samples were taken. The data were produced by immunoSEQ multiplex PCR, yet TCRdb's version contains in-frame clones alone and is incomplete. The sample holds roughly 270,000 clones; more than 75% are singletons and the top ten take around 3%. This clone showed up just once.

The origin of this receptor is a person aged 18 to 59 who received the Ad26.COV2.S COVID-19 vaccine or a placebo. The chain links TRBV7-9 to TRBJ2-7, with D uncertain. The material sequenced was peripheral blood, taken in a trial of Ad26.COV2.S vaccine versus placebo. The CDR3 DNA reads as TGTGCCAGCAGCTTAGCGGGCCAGCTCTCCTACGAGCAGTACTTC. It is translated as CASSLAGQLSYEQYF.